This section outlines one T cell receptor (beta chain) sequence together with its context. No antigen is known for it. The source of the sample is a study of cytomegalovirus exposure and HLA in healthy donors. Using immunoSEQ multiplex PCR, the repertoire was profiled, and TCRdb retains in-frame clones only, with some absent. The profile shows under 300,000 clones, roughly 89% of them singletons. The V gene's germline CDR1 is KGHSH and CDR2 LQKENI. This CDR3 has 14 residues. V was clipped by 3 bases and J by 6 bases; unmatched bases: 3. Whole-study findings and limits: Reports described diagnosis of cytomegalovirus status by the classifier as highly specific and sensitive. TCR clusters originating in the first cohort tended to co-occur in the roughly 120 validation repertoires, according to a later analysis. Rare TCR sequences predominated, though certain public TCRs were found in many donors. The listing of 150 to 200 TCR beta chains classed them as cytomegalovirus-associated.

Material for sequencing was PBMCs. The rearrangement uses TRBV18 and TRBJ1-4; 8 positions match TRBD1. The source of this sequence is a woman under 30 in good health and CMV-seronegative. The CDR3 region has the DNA TGTGCCAGCTCACCTACAGGGGGGGATGAAAAACTGTTTTTT. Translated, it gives CASSPTGGDEKLFF. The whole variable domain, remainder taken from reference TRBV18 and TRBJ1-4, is NAGVMQNPRHLVRRRGQEARLRCSPMKGHSHVYWYRQLPEEGLKFMVYLQKENIIDESGMPKERFSAEFPKEGPSILRIQQVVRGDSAAYFCASSPTGGDEKLFFGSGTQLSVL.